The 3 T cell receptor beta chains below all came from one sample that was sequenced in a study of CXCR3-negative and CXCR3-positive naive CD8 T cells. 5' RACE with UMI labels generated the TRB cDNA libraries. TCRdb reprocessed the 5' RACE reads and keeps a single row for each CDR3 protein, giving no DNA. Recorded for this sample: 100,000 to 150,000 distinct CDR3 sequences. Source material: naive CXCR3- CD8+ T cells from blood. Subset here: CD45RO-CCR7+CD27+CD95- naive CD8+ T cells lacking CXCR3 (TNR3-). These receptor sequences come from a human donor in good health. Some clones in this sample may be carry-over from other donors' samples.

This sequence joins TRBV7-2 and TRBJ1-3. This CDR3 has 15 amino acids. The germline V gene has CDR1 SGHTA and CDR2 FQGNSA. CDR3 region: CASSAGTISGNTIYF. Full variable domain (rest looked up from reference TRBV7-2 and TRBJ1-3): GAGVSQSPSNKVTEKGKDVELRCDPISGHTALYWYRQSLGQGLEFLIYFQGNSAPDKSGLPSDRFSAERTGGSVSTLTIQRTQQEDSAVYLCASSAGTISGNTIYFGEGSWLTVV.

J is TRBJ2-7 and V is TRBV20-1; TCRdb's assignment of TRBD1 cannot be checked, as there is no DNA. Looked up from germline, CDR1 is DFQATT and CDR2 is SNEGSKA (reference sequence). The CDR3 runs 13 residues. The CDR3 sequence is CSARDRLRGEQYF.

This chain links TRBV12-3 or TRBV12-4 with TRBJ2-1; TCRdb proposes TRBD2, but this gene call is untestable without DNA. The CDR3 runs to 15 residues. CDR3 sequence: CASSLGTSGVQRPFF.